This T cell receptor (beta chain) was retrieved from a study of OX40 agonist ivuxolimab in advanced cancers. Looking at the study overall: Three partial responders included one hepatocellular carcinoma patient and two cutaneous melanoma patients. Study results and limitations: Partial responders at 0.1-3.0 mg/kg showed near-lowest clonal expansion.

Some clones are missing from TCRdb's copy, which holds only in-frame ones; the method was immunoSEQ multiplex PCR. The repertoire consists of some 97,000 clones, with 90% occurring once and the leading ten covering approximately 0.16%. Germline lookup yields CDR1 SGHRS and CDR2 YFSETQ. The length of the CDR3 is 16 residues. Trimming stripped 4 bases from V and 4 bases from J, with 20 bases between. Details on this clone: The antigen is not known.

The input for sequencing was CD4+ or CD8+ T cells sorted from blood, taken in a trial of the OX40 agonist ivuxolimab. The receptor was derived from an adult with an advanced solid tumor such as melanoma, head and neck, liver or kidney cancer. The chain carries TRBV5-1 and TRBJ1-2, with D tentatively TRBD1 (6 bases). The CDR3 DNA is TGCGCCAGCAGCCGAGAGGGGGGCGGGGGCCGCTATGGCTACACCTTC. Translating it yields CASSREGGGGRYGYTF.